This T cell receptor (beta chain) was documented in a study of blood T cell repertoires in COVID-19. Across the whole study: Samples came from the United States, Italy and Spain, spanning acute and convalescent COVID-19. T cells, B-cell-depleted T cells, or PBMCs supplied cDNA or gDNA.

Per germline, CDR1 SEHNR and CDR2 FQNEAQ (reference sequence). The CDR3 loop spans 14 amino acids. Trimming removed 1 base from V and 9 bases from J; junction bases left unmatched: 3. Authors' methods: Nucleated cell counts were estimated from reference gene primer amplification. Produced via immunoSEQ multiplex PCR; TCRdb's table is partial and in-frame only. V and J calls and clone size follow that table, whereas D and trimming were derived from the DNA. The data show just under 65,000 clones, with 60% to 85% seen just once and 50% held by the top ten. In its sample, this clone was seen a few times.

This sequence was found in a woman older than 75 with acute or convalescent COVID-19. V is TRBV7-9 and J is TRBJ1-6, with 7 bases identical to TRBD1. The sequenced material came from peripheral blood. CDR3 nucleotides: TGTGCCAGCAGCTTAGATGGACAGGCTTCACCCCTCCACTTT. Translating gives CASSLDGQASPLHF.